A single sample gave rise to the 19 T cell receptor beta chains below, sequenced in a study of control samples from healthy donors and cancer patients. Assay used: immunoSEQ multiplex PCR; TCRdb lists only in-frame clones, some missing. The data contain just under 65,000 clones, over 75% of them singletons. The specimen was blood. The receptors originated from a man aged 35-49 years in good health.

This clone appeared a few times. This chain connects TRBV24-1 to TRBJ1-5; D ambiguous. V shed 6 bases and J shed 1 base, with 6 bases lying between them. Germline V gene data show CDR1 as KGHDR and CDR2 as SFDVKD. The CDR3 has 13 amino acids. The CDR3 here is CATSQVSNQPQHF. The CDR3 coding sequence is TGTGCCACCAGTCAAGTCAGCAATCAGCCCCAGCATTTT.

This clone was counted only a few times. The chain couples TRBV6-5 to TRBJ2-7; a possible D gene is TRBD1 (6 bases). This CDR3 region has 12 residues. Per germline, CDR1 MNHEY and CDR2 SVGAGI. The ends were cut back, 6 bases at V and 6 bases at J, with 12 bases in the middle. CDR3 nucleotide sequence: TGTGCCAGCAGCCGCGAAGGGGGCGAGCAGTACTTC. Translated, it gives CASSREGGEQYF.

The CDR3: CASTYGGEQFF. In nucleotides, the CDR3 is TGTGCCAGCACCTACGGTGGTGAGCAGTTCTTC. This sequence joins TRBV6-6 and TRBJ2-1; D is uncertain. V was cut by 7 bases and J by 9 bases, with 10 bases left in between. The CDR3 loop spans 11 amino acids. Germline assignment: CDR1 MNHNY and CDR2 SVGAGI (reference sequence).

The V gene is TRBV5-4, the J gene TRBJ2-5, with a tentative D call TRBD1 (6 bases). Germline V gives CDR1 SGHNT, CDR2 YYREEE (reference sequence). The CDR3 sequence is 17 residues long. The ends were cut back, 4 bases at V and 3 bases at J, with 22 bases in the middle. The chain's CDR3 is CASSQEGHRPQKETQYF. CDR3 sequence (DNA): TGTGCCAGCAGCCAAGAGGGACATAGACCCCAAAAAGAGACCCAGTACTTC.

The J gene is TRBJ2-5, the V gene TRBV5-5; 9 positions agree with TRBD2. The CDR3 runs to 16 residues. V shed 0 bases and J 4 bases; nucleotides not matched to a gene: 7. The germline V gene encodes CDR1 SGHKS and CDR2 YYEKEE (reference sequence). The CDR3 region is CASSLGIAGAAETQYF. The CDR3 nucleotides read TGTGCCAGCAGCTTGGGGATAGCGGGGGCGGCAGAGACCCAGTACTTC.

This clone was recorded once. The chain uses TRBV9 and TRBJ2-2; TRBD1 is a possible D gene (5 bases). This CDR3 has 17 residues. Germline assignment: CDR1 SGDLS and CDR2 YYNGEE. Trimming shortened V by 0 bases and J by 2 bases, and 14 bases separated the two germline ends. Here the CDR3 reads CASSVGLRTKNTGELFF. The CDR3 DNA follows: TGTGCCAGCAGCGTAGGTCTACGGACAAAAAACACCGGGGAGCTGTTTTTT.

This chain joins TRBV27 and TRBJ2-5, with TRBD1 matching 10 bases. The germline gives CDR1 MNHEY, CDR2 SMNVEV (reference sequence). The CDR3 covers 16 residues. The V gene end was trimmed by 5 bases and the J gene end by 5 bases; junction bases not matched to a gene: 11. The CDR3: CASSPRTRDRGETQYF. The DNA of the CDR3 is TGTGCCAGCAGTCCAAGGACACGGGACAGGGGCGAGACCCAGTACTTC.

This chain links TRBV5-4 with TRBJ2-7; the match to TRBD2 covers 8 bases. Germline CDR1 and CDR2: SGHNT and YYREEE (reference sequence). This CDR3 is built from 17 residues. Trimming cost V 1 base and J 2 bases; bases outside gene matches: 11. The CDR3: CASSLKLAGPLTYEQYF. In DNA form, the CDR3 reads TGTGCCAGCAGCTTGAAGCTAGCGGGTCCCCTTACCTACGAGCAGTACTTC.

This clone was counted only a few times. The chain carries TRBV27 and TRBJ2-3; 13 bases agree with TRBD2. J was trimmed by 0 bases and V by 6 bases; bases with no gene match: 18. Germline V CDR1 and CDR2: MNHEY, SMNVEV (reference sequence). This CDR3 region has 21 residues. CDR3 region: CASRPYGTSGALGKSTDTQYF. DNA of the CDR3: TGTGCCAGCAGACCTTATGGGACTAGCGGGGCCCTGGGGAAGAGCACAGATACGCAGTATTTT.

V is TRBV15 and J is TRBJ1-1; D is possibly TRBD1 (6 bases). Trimming took 2 bases from V and 4 from J, leaving 8 bases between them. The CDR3 contains 13 residues. Germline V gene sequence: CDR1 LNHNV, CDR2 YYDKDF (reference sequence). The CDR3, as DNA: TGTGCCACCAGCAGACGACAGGCCACTGAAGCTTTCTTT. Protein product: CATSRRQATEAFF. Looking up the rest from reference TRBV15 and TRBJ1-1 gives the full variable domain: DAMVIQNPRYQVTQFGKPVTLSCSQTLNHNVMYWYQQKSSQAPKLLFHYYDKDFNNEADTPDNFQSRRPNTSFCFLDIRSPGLGDTAMYLCATSRRQATEAFFGQGTRLTVV.

The chain combines TRBV9 with TRBJ2-7, with no clear D. Germline-derived CDR1 and CDR2 are SGDLS and YYNGEE. The CDR3 is made up of 14 amino acids. The ends were cut back, 4 bases at V and 5 bases at J, with 16 bases in the middle. The CDR3 sequence is CASSSWLGGDEQYF. CDR3 sequence (DNA): TGTGCCAGCAGCTCATGGCTGGGCGGCGACGAGCAGTACTTC. Looking up the rest from reference TRBV9 and TRBJ2-7 gives the full variable domain: DSGVTQTPKHLITATGQRVTLRCSPRSGDLSVYWYQQSLDQGLQFLIQYYNGEERAKGNILERFSAQQFPDLHSELNLSSLELGDSALYFCASSSWLGGDEQYFGPGTRLTVT.

The chain recombines TRBV5-1 with TRBJ1-5, with a weak D call TRBD1 (6 bases). Between the trimmed V and J ends, which lost 2 bases and 4 bases, there was a span of 7 bases. The CDR3 covers 13 residues. Germline assignment: CDR1 SGHRS and CDR2 YFSETQ. DNA of the CDR3: TGCGCCAGCAGCTTTGACAGGAATCAGCCCCAGCATTTT. It is translated as CASSFDRNQPQHF.

The chain carries TRBV4-1 and TRBJ2-3; 7 nucleotides line up with TRBD1. The CDR3 sequence is 17 residues long. Per the germline V gene, CDR1 is MGHRA and CDR2 is YSYEKL. V gave up 3 bases and J gave up 0 bases; unmatched junction bases: 9. The CDR3 loop is CASSQGSTGASTDTQYF. As DNA, the CDR3 is TGCGCCAGCAGCCAGGGGTCAACAGGGGCTAGCACAGATACGCAGTATTTT.

The J gene is TRBJ2-2, the V gene TRBV5-1; 7 bases match TRBD1. V lost 4 bases, J lost 5 bases, and 8 bases stayed unmatched. The CDR3 loop spans 15 amino acids. CDR1 is SGHRS, CDR2 YFSETQ, per germline. The CDR3 here is CASSPGTDLTGELFF. The CDR3 DNA follows: TGCGCCAGCAGCCCCGGGACAGATCTGACCGGGGAGCTGTTTTTT. The variable domain in full, with the rest retrieved from reference TRBV5-1 and TRBJ2-2, is KAGVTQTPRYLIKTRGQQVTLSCSPISGHRSVSWYQQTPGQGLQFLFEYFSETQRNKGNFPGRFSGRQFSNSRSEMNVSTLELGDSALYLCASSPGTDLTGELFFGEGSRLTVL.

The table lists this clone with a count of one. The CDR3 loop reads CASSQWTGSYTEAFF. Written as DNA, the CDR3 is TGTGCCAGCAGCCAATGGACAGGGTCCTACACTGAAGCTTTCTTT. The V gene is TRBV3-1 (or the pseudogene TRBV3-2), the J gene TRBJ1-1, with 8 bases aligning to TRBD1. Germline V lookup: CDR1 LGHDT, CDR2 YNNKEL (reference sequence). The V and J ends lost 2 bases and 3 bases, in that order; junction bases with no gene match: 5. The CDR3 spans 15 residues.

The rearrangement joins TRBV4-3 to TRBJ2-7, with a weak D call TRBD1 (5 bases). Germline CDR1 and CDR2: LGHNA and YSLEER. Trimming took 1 base from V and 2 from J, leaving 12 bases between them. The CDR3 has 15 residues. The CDR3 DNA is TGCGCCAGCAGCCAAGGGACAATAGGGGCCTACGAGCAGTACTTC. Protein product: CASSQGTIGAYEQYF.

The chain recombines TRBV19 with TRBJ1-3; TRBD1 is a possible D gene (6 bases). Trimming pared 6 bases from V and 4 bases from J, leaving 19 bases between. This CDR3 has 16 amino acids. CDR1 and CDR2 (germline): LNHDA, SQIVND (reference sequence). The CDR3 sequence is CASRPRNQGPGNTIYF. The CDR3 DNA sequence: TGTGCCAGTAGGCCTAGGAACCAGGGGCCAGGAAACACCATATATTTT.

The rearrangement uses TRBV19 and TRBJ2-4, with 12 nucleotides matching TRBD2. Germline V gene data show CDR1 as LNHDA and CDR2 as SQIVND (reference sequence). Germline trimming cut 1 base from V and 6 bases from J; bases unmatched to any gene: 1. The CDR3 totals 15 residues. For the CDR3, the DNA is TGTGCCAGTAGTATAGGGGGACTAGCGGGAAACATTCAGTACTTC. It translates to CASSIGGLAGNIQYF.

The chain uses TRBV2 and TRBJ2-7, with 12 bases fitting TRBD2. Germline lookup yields CDR1 SNHLY and CDR2 FYNNEI. This CDR3 is 15 amino acids long. The V segment lost 8 bases and the J segment 0 bases; nucleotides outside the gene matches: 5. The chain's CDR3 is CASETSGGSSYEQYF. The CDR3 DNA follows: TGTGCCAGCGAAACTAGCGGGGGGTCCTCCTACGAGCAGTACTTC.